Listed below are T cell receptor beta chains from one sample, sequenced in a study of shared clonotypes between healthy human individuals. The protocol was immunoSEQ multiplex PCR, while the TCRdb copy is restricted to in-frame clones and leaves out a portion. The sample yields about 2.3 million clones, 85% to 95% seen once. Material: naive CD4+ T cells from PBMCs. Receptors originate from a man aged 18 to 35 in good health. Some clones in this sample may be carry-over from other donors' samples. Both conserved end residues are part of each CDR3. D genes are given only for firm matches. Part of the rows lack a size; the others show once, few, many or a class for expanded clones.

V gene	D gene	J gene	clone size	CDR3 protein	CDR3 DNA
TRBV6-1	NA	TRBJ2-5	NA	CASGGEARKETQYF	TGTGCCAGCGGAGGGGAGGCCAGGAAAGAGACCCAGTACTTC
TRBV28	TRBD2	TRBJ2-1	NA	CASHELAGVDEQFF	TGTGCCAGTCACGAGTTAGCGGGAGTCGATGAGCAGTTCTTC
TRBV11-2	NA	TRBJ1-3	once	CASSSGIRTGNTIYF	TGTGCCAGCAGCTCAGGGATTCGTACTGGAAACACCATATATTTT
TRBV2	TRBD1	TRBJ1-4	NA	CASVTDTGGEGKLFF	TGTGCCAGCGTGACAGATACAGGGGGTGAGGGAAAACTGTTTTTT
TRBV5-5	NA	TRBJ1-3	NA	CASSLLGVLSGNTIYF	TGTGCCAGCAGCTTGCTGGGGGTTCTATCTGGAAACACCATATATTTT
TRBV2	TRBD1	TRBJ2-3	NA	CASSDRGTGTQYF	TGTGCCAGCAGTGATAGGGGGACAGGAACGCAGTATTTT
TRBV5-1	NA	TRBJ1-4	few	CASSLAGLGFSQLFF	TGCGCCAGCAGCTTGGCCGGGCTAGGGTTTTCTCAACTGTTTTTT
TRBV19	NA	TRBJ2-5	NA	CASSIGFGAVQETQYF	TGTGCCAGTAGTATAGGTTTCGGTGCGGTGCAGGAGACCCAGTACTTC
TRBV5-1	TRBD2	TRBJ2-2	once	CASSNRLADTGELFF	TGCGCCAGCAGCAACCGACTAGCCGACACCGGGGAGCTGTTTTTT
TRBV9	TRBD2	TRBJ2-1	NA	CASSVTAWTSGNSEQFF	TGTGCCAGCAGCGTAACCGCGTGGACTAGCGGGAACTCTGAGCAGTTCTTC
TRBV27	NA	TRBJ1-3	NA	CASSSGLYSGNTIYF	TGTGCCAGCAGTTCCGGACTGTACTCTGGAAACACCATATATTTT
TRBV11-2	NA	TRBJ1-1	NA	CATSGGNTEAFF	TGTGCCACCTCGGGGGGGAACACTGAAGCTTTCTTT
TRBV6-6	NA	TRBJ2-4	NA	CASSYSQGSSNIQYF	TGTGCCAGCAGTTACTCGCAGGGGAGTTCGAACATTCAGTACTTC
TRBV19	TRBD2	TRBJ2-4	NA	CASSKREGDGQKNIQYF	TGTGCCAGTAGCAAACGGGAGGGGGACGGACAAAAAAACATTCAGTACTTC
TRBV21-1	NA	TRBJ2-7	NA	CASNNLRGASTVYEQYF	TGTGCCAGCAACAACTTACGAGGGGCATCAACCGTCTACGAGCAGTACTTC
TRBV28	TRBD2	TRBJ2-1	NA	CASGSGSYEQFF	TGTGCCAGTGGTAGCGGGAGCTATGAGCAGTTCTTC
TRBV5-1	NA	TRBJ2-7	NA	CASSLAGDLAYEQYF	TGCGCCAGCAGCTTGGCCGGGGATCTCGCCTACGAGCAGTACTTC
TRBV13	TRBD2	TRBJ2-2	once	CASSATGLAGETGELFF	TGTGCCAGCAGCGCCACGGGACTAGCGGGAGAAACCGGGGAGCTGTTTTTT
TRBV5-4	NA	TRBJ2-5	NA	CASSAPGGARETQYF	TGTGCCAGCAGCGCCCCAGGGGGGGCGCGTGAGACCCAGTACTTC
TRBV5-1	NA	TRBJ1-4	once	CASSLIGRFNERLFF	TGCGCCAGCAGCTTGATCGGACGGTTTAATGAAAGACTGTTTTTT
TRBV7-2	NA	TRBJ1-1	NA	CASRVLSGGGTEAFF	TGTGCCAGCAGAGTACTATCGGGGGGAGGCACTGAAGCTTTCTTT
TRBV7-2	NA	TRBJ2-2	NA	CASSLVGARNTGELFF	TGTGCCAGCAGCTTGGTAGGGGCGCGGAACACCGGGGAGCTGTTTTTT
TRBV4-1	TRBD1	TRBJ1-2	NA	CASSQDRDRVVGYTF	TGCGCCAGCAGCCAAGATAGGGACAGGGTGGTGGGCTACACCTTC
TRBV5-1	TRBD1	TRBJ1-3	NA	CASSLVGQGQGNTIYF	TGCGCCAGCAGCTTGGTGGGACAGGGCCAGGGAAACACCATATATTTT
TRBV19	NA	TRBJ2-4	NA	CASSGYEGGRVKNIQYF	TGTGCCAGTAGTGGGTATGAGGGGGGCCGAGTCAAAAACATTCAGTACTTC
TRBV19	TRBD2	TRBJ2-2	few	CASRRSGGNTGELFF	TGTGCCAGTAGACGTAGCGGGGGGAACACCGGGGAGCTGTTTTTT
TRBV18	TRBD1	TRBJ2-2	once	CASSPPFLAGGPGELFF	TGTGCCAGCTCACCCCCCTTTTTGGCAGGGGGCCCCGGGGAGCTGTTTTTT
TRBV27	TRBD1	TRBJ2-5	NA	CASSYRGEGETQYF	TGTGCCAGCAGTTACAGGGGTGAGGGAGAGACCCAGTACTTC
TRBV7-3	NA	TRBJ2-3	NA	CASSPGTSDNTQYF	TGTGCCAGCAGCCCCGGGACTTCTGATAATACGCAGTATTTT
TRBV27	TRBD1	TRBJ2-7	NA	CASFARTGGLCEQYF	TGTGCCAGTTTCGCCCGGACAGGAGGTTTATGCGAGCAGTACTTC
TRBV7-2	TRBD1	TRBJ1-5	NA	CASSSPGQGISQPQHF	TGTGCCAGCAGCTCACCGGGACAGGGGATCTCTCAGCCCCAGCATTTT
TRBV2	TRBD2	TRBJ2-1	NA	CASSPMGRESEQFF	TGTGCCAGCAGTCCGATGGGGCGGGAGAGTGAGCAGTTCTTC
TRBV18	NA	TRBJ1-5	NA	CASSPFGTGQPQHF	TGTGCCAGCTCACCGTTCGGGACCGGTCAGCCCCAGCATTTT
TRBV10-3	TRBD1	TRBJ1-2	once	CAINEPPGTDYGYTF	TGTGCCATCAACGAACCCCCCGGGACAGACTATGGCTACACCTTC
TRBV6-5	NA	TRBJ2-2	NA	CASSYSVRDTGELFF	TGTGCCAGCAGTTACTCAGTCAGGGATACCGGGGAGCTGTTTTTT
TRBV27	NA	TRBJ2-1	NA	CASSRRGSSRMSPNEQFF	TGTGCCAGCAGTCGGAGGGGTTCTAGCCGGATGAGCCCCAATGAGCAGTTCTTC
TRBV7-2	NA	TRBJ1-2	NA	CASSVPGPGGRPGYTF	TGTGCCAGCAGCGTCCCCGGACCTGGAGGAAGGCCTGGCTACACCTTC
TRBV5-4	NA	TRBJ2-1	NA	CASSFPPAYNEQFF	TGTGCCAGCAGCTTCCCTCCAGCTTACAATGAGCAGTTCTTC
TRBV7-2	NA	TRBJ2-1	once	CASSSGLWIGNEQFF	TGTGCCAGCAGCTCTGGGCTCTGGATCGGGAATGAGCAGTTCTTC
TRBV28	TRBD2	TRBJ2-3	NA	CASNPGTSGRNTQYF	TGTGCCAGCAACCCGGGGACTAGCGGGAGGAATACGCAGTATTTT
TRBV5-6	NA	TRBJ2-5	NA	CASSLVGVRETQYF	TGTGCCAGCAGCTTGGTCGGTGTCCGGGAGACCCAGTACTTC
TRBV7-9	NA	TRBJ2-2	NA	CASSLAWSGEHTGELFF	TGTGCCAGCAGCTTAGCGTGGTCCGGAGAACACACCGGGGAGCTGTTTTTT
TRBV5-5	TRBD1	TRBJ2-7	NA	CASSLRRDRVSYEQYF	TGTGCCAGCAGCTTGAGAAGGGACAGGGTCTCCTACGAGCAGTACTTC
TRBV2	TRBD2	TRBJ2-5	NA	CASSSRLAGVIETQYF	TGTGCCAGCAGCTCCAGACTAGCGGGAGTTATCGAGACCCAGTACTTC
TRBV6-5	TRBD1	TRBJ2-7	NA	CASSYSTGGYEQYF	TGTGCCAGCAGTTACTCCACAGGGGGCTACGAGCAGTACTTC
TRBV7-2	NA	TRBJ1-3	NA	CASSLRTEGNTIYF	TGTGCCAGCAGCTTAAGGACGGAAGGAAACACCATATATTTT
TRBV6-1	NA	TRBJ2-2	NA	CASSAPDRAGTGELFF	TGTGCCAGCAGTGCCCCAGACAGGGCGGGAACCGGGGAGCTGTTTTTT
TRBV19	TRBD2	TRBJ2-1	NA	CASSRAGDGYNEQFF	TGTGCCAGTAGTAGAGCGGGAGACGGGTACAATGAGCAGTTCTTC